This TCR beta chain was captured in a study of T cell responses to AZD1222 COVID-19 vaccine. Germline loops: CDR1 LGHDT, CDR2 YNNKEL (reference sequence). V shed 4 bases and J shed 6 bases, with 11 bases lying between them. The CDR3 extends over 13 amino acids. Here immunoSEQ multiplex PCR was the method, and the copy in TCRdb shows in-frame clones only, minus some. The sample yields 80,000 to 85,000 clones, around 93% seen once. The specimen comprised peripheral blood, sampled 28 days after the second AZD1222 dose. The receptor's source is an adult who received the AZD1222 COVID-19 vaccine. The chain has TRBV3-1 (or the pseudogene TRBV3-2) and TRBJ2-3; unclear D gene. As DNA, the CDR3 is TGTGCCAGCAGCCCCCCCGACGTGGATACGCAGTATTTT. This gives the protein CASSPPDVDTQYF.